This record concerns one T cell receptor beta chain sequence. What it recognizes is unknown. The sample comes from a study of CD4 T cells in relation to SARS-CoV-2 and coronaviruses. Overall study findings and caveats: SARS-CoV-2-driven expansion was significantly weaker in crossreactive than monoreactive clones.

The method was immunoSEQ multiplex PCR; TCRdb's version includes in-frame clones alone and lacks a portion of them. Of 30,000 to 45,000 clones detected, 77% appear once; the ten largest clones hold roughly 22%. The V end lost 5 bases, the J end lost 8 bases, and 14 bases lay between the germline ends. The CDR3 contains 13 residues. Looked up from germline, CDR1 is SGHRS and CDR2 is YFSETQ. The sequenced sample was memory CD4+ T cells from PBMCs, cultured in vitro. This chain connects TRBV5-1 to TRBJ2-1; D is perhaps TRBD2 (6 bases). The TCR comes from an adult with COVID-19. CDR3 sequence reads: CASRPTSIYEQFF. The CDR3 DNA is TGCGCCAGCAGACCTACTAGCATCTATGAGCAGTTCTTC.